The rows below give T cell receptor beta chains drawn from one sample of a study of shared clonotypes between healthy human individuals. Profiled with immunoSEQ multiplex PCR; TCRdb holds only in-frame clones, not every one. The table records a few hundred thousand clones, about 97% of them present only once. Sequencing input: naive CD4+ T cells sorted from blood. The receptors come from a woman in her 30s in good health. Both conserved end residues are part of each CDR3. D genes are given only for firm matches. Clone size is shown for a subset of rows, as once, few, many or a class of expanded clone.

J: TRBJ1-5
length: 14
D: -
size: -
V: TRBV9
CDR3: CASSGGGVNQPQHF
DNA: TGTGCCAGCAGCGGGGGCGGGGTCAATCAGCCCCAGCATTTT

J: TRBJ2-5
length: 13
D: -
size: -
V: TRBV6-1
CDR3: CASRATGEETQYF
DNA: TGTGCCAGCAGGGCGACAGGAGAAGAGACCCAGTACTTC

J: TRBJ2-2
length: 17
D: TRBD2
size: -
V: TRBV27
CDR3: CASSGLGLAVNTGELFF
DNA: TGTGCCAGCAGTGGCCTGGGACTAGCGGTGAACACCGGGGAGCTGTTTTTT

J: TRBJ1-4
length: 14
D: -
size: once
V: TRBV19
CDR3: CASSPRPLGEKLFF
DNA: TGTGCCAGTAGTCCCAGGCCACTTGGGGAAAAACTGTTTTTT

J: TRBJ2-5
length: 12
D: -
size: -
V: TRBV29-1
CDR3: CSVGLYQETQYF
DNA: TGCAGCGTTGGACTATACCAAGAGACCCAGTACTTC

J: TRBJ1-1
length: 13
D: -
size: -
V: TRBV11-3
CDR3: CASSFAENTEAFF
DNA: TGTGCCAGCAGCTTTGCAGAAAACACTGAAGCTTTCTTT

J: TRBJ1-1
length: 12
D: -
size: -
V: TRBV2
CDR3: CTPRRGNTEAFF
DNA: TGTACTCCCCGCCGGGGGAACACTGAAGCTTTCTTT

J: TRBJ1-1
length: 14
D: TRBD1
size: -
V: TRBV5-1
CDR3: CASSIGQGLTEAFF
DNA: TGCGCCAGCAGCATAGGACAGGGTCTGACTGAAGCTTTCTTT

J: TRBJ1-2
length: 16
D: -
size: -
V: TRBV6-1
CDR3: CASSEAGRGDIYGYTF
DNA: TGTGCCAGCAGTGAAGCGGGTAGGGGGGATATCTATGGCTACACCTTC

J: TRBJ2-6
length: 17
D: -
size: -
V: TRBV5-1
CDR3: CASSLALKNSGANVLTF
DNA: TGCGCCAGCAGCTTGGCCCTCAAAAACTCTGGGGCCAACGTCCTGACTTTC

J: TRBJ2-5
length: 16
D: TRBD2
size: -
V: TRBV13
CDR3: CASSLYPGTRQETQYF
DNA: TGTGCCAGCAGCTTATATCCCGGGACTAGACAAGAGACCCAGTACTTC

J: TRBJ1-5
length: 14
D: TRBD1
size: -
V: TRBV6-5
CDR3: CASRGTGPNQPQHF
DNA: TGTGCCAGCAGGGGGACAGGGCCAAATCAGCCCCAGCATTTT

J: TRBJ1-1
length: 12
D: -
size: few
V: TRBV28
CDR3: CASSPPSTEAFF
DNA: TGTGCCAGCAGTCCCCCGTCCACTGAAGCTTTCTTT

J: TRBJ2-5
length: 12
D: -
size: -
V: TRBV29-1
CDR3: CSVDTAQETQYF
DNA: TGCAGCGTTGATACAGCACAAGAGACCCAGTACTTC

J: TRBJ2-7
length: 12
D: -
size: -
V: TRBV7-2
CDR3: CASSLDALGQYF
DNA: TGTGCCAGCAGCTTGGACGCGTTGGGGCAGTACTTC

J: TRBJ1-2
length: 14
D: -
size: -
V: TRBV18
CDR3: CASSPSPEVRGYTF
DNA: TGTGCCAGCTCACCATCCCCCGAGGTTAGAGGCTACACCTTC

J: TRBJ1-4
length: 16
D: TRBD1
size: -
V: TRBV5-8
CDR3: CASSTGQVSTNEKLFF
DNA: TGTGCCAGCAGCACGGGACAGGTATCAACTAATGAAAAACTGTTTTTT

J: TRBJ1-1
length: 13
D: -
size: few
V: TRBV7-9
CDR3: CASSLSQNTEAFF
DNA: TGTGCCAGCAGCTTGTCGCAGAACACTGAAGCTTTCTTT

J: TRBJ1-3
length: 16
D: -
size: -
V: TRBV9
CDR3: CASSPRPSSSGNTIYF
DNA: TGTGCCAGCAGCCCGCGGCCATCAAGCTCTGGAAACACCATATATTTT

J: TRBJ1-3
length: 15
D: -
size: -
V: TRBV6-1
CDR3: CASSDGGTRGNTIYF
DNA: TGTGCCAGCAGTGATGGGGGGACTCGAGGAAACACCATATATTTT

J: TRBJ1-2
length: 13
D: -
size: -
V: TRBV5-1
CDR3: CASRIGTSGSVTF
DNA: TGCGCCAGCAGGATTGGTACGTCAGGATCTGTCACCTTC

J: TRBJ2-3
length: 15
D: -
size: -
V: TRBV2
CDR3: CASSEPAVVGDTQYF
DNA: TGTGCCAGCAGTGAACCAGCGGTAGTGGGAGATACGCAGTATTTT